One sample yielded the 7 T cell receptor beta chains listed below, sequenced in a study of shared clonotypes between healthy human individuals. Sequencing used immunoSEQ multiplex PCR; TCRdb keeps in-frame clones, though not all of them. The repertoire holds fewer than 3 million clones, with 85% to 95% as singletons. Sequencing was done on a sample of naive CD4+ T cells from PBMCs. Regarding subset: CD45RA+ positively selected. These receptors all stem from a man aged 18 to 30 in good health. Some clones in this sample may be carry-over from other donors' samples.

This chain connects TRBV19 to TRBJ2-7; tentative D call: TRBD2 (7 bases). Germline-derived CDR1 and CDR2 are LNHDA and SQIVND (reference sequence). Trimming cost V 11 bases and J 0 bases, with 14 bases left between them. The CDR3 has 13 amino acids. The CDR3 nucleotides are TGTGCCGCGGGGGCGGGGTCCTCCTACGAGCAGTACTTC. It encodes CAAGAGSSYEQYF.

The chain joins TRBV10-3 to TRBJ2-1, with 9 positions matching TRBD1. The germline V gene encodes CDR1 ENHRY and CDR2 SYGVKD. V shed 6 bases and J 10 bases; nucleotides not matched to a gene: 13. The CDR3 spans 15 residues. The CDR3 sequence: CAIREDRGISGEQFF. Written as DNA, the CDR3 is TGTGCCATCAGAGAGGACAGGGGCATTAGTGGAGAGCAGTTCTTC.

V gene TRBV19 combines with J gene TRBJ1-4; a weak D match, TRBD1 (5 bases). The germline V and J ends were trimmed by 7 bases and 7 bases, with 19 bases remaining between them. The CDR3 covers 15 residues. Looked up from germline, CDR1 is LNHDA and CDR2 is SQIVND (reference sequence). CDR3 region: CASTSRGDTGEKLFF. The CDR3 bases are TGTGCCAGTACCTCTAGAGGGGATACAGGTGAAAAACTGTTTTTT.

The CDR3 coding sequence is TGTGCCAGCAGCGCCCGGCGGTTCGCGGCGGACGAGCAGTACTTC. Its translation: CASSARRFAADEQYF. This chain connects TRBV7-2 to TRBJ2-7, with D hard to call. The CDR3 has 15 amino acids. CDR1 is SGHTA, CDR2 FQGNSA, per germline. Trimming took 5 bases from V and 5 from J, leaving 19 bases between them.

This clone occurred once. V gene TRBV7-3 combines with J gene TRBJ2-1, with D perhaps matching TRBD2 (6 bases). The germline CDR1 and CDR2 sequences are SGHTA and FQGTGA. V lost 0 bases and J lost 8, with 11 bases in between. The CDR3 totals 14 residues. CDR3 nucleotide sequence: TGTGCCAGCAGCTTAACGACTAGGTGGGATGAGCAGTTCTTC. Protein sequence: CASSLTTRWDEQFF.

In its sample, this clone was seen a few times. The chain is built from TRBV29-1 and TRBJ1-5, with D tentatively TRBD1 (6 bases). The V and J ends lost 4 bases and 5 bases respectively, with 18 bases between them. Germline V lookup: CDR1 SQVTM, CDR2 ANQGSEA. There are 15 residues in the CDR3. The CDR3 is CSVVFALTGDQPQHF. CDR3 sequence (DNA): TGCAGCGTTGTTTTCGCGTTGACAGGAGATCAGCCCCAGCATTTT.

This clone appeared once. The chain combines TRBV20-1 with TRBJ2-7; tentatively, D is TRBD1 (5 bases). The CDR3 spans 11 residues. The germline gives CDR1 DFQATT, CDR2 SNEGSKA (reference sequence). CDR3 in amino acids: CSPQGTAEQYF. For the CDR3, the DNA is TGCAGCCCCCAGGGCACCGCCGAGCAGTACTTC.